This TCR beta chain was captured in a study of T cells in localized non-small cell lung cancer. About this clone: Its antigen is not known.

Points from the study as a whole: A higher density of T cells in blood coincided with extended overall survival. A median of about 58 of the top 100 tumor clones appeared in adjacent lung, which was paired and uninvolved. Heterogeneity remains possible because sequencing was limited to only one tumor region.

The repertoire was sequenced with immunoSEQ multiplex PCR; TCRdb's copy has only in-frame clones and lacks some. The sample lists some 2,000 clones, 25% to 30% seen once, with about 18% in the top ten. The source of this sequence is a male donor at least 60 years old with stage III lung adenocarcinoma. This specimen was lung tumor tissue, taken before any cancer treatment.

The CDR3 sequence is CASSTRAGGAPDGYTF. In nucleotides, the CDR3 is TGTGCCAGCAGCACGAGGGCGGGGGGCGCGCCTGATGGCTACACCTTC. The genes are TRBV6-8 and TRBJ1-2, with D possibly matching TRBD1 (6 bases). Germline V gene sequence: CDR1 MNHGY, CDR2 SAAAGT. Trimming removed 6 bases at V and 6 bases at J, with 23 bases between. The CDR3 has 16 residues.